The source of this T cell receptor beta chain is a study of blood T cell repertoires in COVID-19. For the study at large: Both acute and convalescent COVID-19 samples were obtained from the United States, Italy and Spain. From T cells, B-cell-depleted T cells, or PBMCs came the material, which was cDNA or gDNA.

Clones were sequenced by immunoSEQ multiplex PCR, and TCRdb holds only the in-frame ones, with some missing. The sample contains more than 150,000 clones, roughly 76% of which appear only once. Germline-derived CDR1 and CDR2 are SGHDT and YYEEEE. V lost 0 bases and J lost 4; bases outside the gene matches: 3. CDR3 length: 16 residues. Seattle enrolled patients during active infection and tracked them longitudinally. The clonotype comes from a woman of 80 years or more with COVID-19, enrolled during active disease. V and J are TRBV5-6 and TRBJ2-3; TRBD2 aligns across 12 bases. Sequencing was carried out using peripheral blood. CDR3 region: CASSLETSGGADTQYF. The CDR3 region has the DNA TGTGCCAGCAGCTTGGAGACTAGCGGGGGAGCAGATACGCAGTATTTT.